This T cell receptor beta chain is drawn from a study of blood T cell repertoires in COVID-19 (dated by TCRdb to the early 2020s). Turning to the overall study: The collaborator samples originated in the United States, Italy and Spain and spanned the acute and convalescent phases of COVID-19. The sample metadata nearly always contained a de-identified subject ID, COVID-19 status, age in years and sex. The material from the prospective study consisted of cDNA or gDNA derived from T cells, B-cell-depleted T cells, or PBMCs. Subjects who had been exposed to COVID-19, were actively infected with it, or had recovered from it provided the deeply sampled blood TCRbeta repertoires that made up the dataset. Where available, HLA class I and class II types were obtained from metadata supplied by the sample provider rather than from assay-based typing. The repertoires were made available in a free public database intended to serve as a resource for research on the immune response to SARS-CoV-2. The samples were drawn from two sources: the first 160 participants of the ongoing ImmuneRACE study, and 950 to 1,500 subjects contributed by 6 global collaborators. Study-level results and caveats: Clinical and demographic metadata were provided uncurated, with the amount varying by source and participant.

The V end loses 2 bases and the J end loses 0 bases, and a stretch of 16 bases separates them. Including cysteine and phenylalanine, the CDR3 has 18 amino acids. Of all the DNA, just the CDR3 is kept, 54 bases in frame from base 1. For CDR1 and CDR2, the germline V gene lists MNHGY and SAAAGT. Worth noting for this clone: Which antigen it targets is not known. The sample holds no much larger clone one base away, and base qualities are not on file.

Collaborating institutions collected whole blood in K2EDTA tubes following their own protocols. Collaborator samples were shipped for TCRbeta analysis as frozen whole blood, isolated PBMCs, or DNA extracted from either sample type. The immunoSEQ Assay, a bias-controlled multiplex PCR, was used to amplify TCRbeta CDR3 regions from genomic DNA. On the authors' methods: Nucleated cell counts per sample were estimated from amplification of reference gene primers within the assay. Sequence reads were collapsed and filtered to measure the absolute abundance of every unique TCRbeta CDR3 rearrangement. Productive Simpson clonality was computed per sample as the square root of Simpson's diversity index over productive rearrangements. TCRdb holds this immuneACCESS table with in-frame rearrangements only. Some clones are missing; in checked studies, unresolved V genes explain under half, and the rest has no known cause. V, J and clone size are taken as reported in that table, and D and trimming were inferred from the DNA itself. In all, the sample holds 150,000 to 200,000 clones, and roughly 79% of those were seen once. Roughly 17% of the sample is in the top ten clones.

This chain joins TRBV6-8 to TRBJ2-2; 5 matching bases give a weak D call of TRBD1. What was sequenced was peripheral blood. The sequence was obtained from a man between 60 and 70 years old with active or convalescent COVID-19. The base sequence is TGTGCCAGCAGTTACGCGTCCCGCGGACAAGCGAACACCGGGGAGCTGTTTTTT. It encodes CASSYASRGQANTGELFF.